A single TCR beta chain is shown here with its context. The donors, all healthy, were Caucasians living in Russia, aged roughly 6 to 100. Staff drew roughly 10 milliliters of peripheral blood from each donor. A minimum of 7 million PBMCs was isolated per sample. A second roughly 7 to 12 cycle PCR used barcoded and J-beta primers. TCRdb re-derived calls from the 5' RACE reads in MiXCR, one entry per CDR3 protein. The table shows over 1,300,000 distinct CDR3 sequences, with approximately 59% occurring only once. The CDR3 is 17 amino acids. Trimming removed 2 bases from V and 11 bases from J; junction bases left unmatched: 19. Per germline, CDR1 LGHDT and CDR2 YNNKEL (reference sequence). The data originate from a study of blood T cells in healthy people across ages. Turning to the study itself: About one barcoded TCR beta cDNA was captured per two T cells.

The chain recombines TRBV3-1 with TRBJ2-5; 8 nucleotides match TRBD2. This receptor was obtained from a man aged 18-30 years in good health. The source material was blood. CDR3 residues: CASSQRLLAGSGNEQYF. CDR3 bases: TGTGCCAGCAGCCAAAGATTATTAGCGGGGAGTGGGAATGAGCAGTACTTC.